This T cell receptor (beta chain) was retrieved from a study of blood T cell repertoires in COVID-19. Study in general: Acute-phase and convalescent COVID-19 samples originated in the United States, Italy and Spain. The cDNA or gDNA used as material had been derived from T cells, B-cell-depleted T cells, or PBMCs.

This CDR3 region has 14 residues. Germline CDR1 reads LGHDT; CDR2 reads YNNKEL (reference sequence). The V and J ends lost 1 base and 7 bases respectively, with 13 bases between them. This clone has just one count. Methods used by the authors: Reference gene primer amplification gave estimated nucleated cell counts. The protocol was immunoSEQ multiplex PCR, while the TCRdb copy is restricted to in-frame clones and leaves out a portion. For V, J and clone size, that table is used; D and trimming come from the DNA. The sample carries around 97,000 clones, around 90% recorded once. The J gene is TRBJ1-2, the V gene TRBV3-1 (or the pseudogene TRBV3-2); D is uncertain. The sample comprised peripheral blood. The sequence was obtained from a woman at least 80 years old in a cohort sampled during active COVID-19. In nucleotides, the CDR3 is TGTGCCAGCAGCCAAGTGGTTTCAGAGCGTGGCTACACCTTC. It translates to CASSQVVSERGYTF.